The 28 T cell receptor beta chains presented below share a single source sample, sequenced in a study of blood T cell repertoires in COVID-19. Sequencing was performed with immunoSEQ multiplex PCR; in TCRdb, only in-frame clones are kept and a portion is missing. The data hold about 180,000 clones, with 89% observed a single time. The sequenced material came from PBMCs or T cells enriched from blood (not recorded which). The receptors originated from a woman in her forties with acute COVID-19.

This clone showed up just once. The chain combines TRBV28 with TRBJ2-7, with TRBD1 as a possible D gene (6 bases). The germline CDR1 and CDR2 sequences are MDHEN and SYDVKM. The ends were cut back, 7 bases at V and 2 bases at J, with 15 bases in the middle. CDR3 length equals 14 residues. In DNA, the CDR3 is TGTGCCAGCAACCCACAGGGCCCCACCTACGAGCAGTACTTC. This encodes CASNPQGPTYEQYF.

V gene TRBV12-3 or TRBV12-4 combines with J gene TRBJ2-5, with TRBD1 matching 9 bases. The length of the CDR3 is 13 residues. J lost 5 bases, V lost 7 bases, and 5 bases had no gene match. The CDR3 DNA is TGTGCCAGCACCACCGACAGGGGGGAGACCCAGTACTTC. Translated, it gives CASTTDRGETQYF.

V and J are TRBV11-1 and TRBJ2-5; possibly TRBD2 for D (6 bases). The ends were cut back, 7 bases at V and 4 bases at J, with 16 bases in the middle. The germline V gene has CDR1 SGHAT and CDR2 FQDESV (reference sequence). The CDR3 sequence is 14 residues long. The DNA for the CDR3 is TGTGCCAGCAAAGAATCCTCCGGGAGAGAGACCCAGTACTTC. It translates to CASKESSGRETQYF. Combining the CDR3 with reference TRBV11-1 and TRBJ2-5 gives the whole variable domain EAEVAQSPRYKITEKSQAVAFWCDPISGHATLYWYRQILGQGPELLVQFQDESVVDDSQLPKDRFSAERLKGVDSTLKIQPAELGDSAMYLCASKESSGRETQYFGPGTRLLVL.

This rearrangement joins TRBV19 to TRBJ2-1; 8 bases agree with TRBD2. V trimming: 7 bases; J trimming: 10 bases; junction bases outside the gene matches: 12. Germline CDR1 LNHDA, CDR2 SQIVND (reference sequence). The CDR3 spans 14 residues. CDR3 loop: CASTQGTRGGEQFF. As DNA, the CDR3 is TGTGCCAGTACCCAAGGGACTAGAGGAGGCGAGCAGTTCTTC.

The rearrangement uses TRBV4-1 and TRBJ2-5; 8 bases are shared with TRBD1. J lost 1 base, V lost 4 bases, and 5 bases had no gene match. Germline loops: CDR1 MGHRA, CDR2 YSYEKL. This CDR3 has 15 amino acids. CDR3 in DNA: TGCGCCAGCAGCCGAGGGACAGGCTTCCAAGAGACCCAGTACTTC. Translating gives CASSRGTGFQETQYF.

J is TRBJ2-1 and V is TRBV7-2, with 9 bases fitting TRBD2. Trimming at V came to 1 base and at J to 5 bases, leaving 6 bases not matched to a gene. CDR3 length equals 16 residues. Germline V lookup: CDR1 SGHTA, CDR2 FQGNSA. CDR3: CASSLVLAGADNEQFF. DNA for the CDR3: TGTGCCAGCAGCTTAGTTTTAGCGGGAGCCGACAATGAGCAGTTCTTC.

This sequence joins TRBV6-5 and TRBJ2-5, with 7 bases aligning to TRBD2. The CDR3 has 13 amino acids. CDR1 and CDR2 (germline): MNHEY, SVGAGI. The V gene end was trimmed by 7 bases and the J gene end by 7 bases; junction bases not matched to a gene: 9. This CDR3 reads CASIGRTQTTQYF. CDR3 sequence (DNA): TGTGCCAGCATCGGGAGGACACAAACGACCCAGTACTTC.

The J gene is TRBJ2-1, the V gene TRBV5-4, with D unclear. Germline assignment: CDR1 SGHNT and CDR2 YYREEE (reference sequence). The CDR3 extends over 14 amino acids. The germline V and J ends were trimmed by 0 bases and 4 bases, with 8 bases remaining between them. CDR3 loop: CASSLEESYNEQFF. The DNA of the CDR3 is TGTGCCAGCAGCTTGGAAGAGTCTTACAATGAGCAGTTCTTC.

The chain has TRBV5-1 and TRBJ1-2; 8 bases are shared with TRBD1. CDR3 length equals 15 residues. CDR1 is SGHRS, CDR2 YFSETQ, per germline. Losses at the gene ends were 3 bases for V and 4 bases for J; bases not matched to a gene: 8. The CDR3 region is CASSYQGQGGYGYTF. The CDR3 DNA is TGCGCCAGCAGCTACCAAGGACAGGGAGGCTATGGCTACACCTTC.

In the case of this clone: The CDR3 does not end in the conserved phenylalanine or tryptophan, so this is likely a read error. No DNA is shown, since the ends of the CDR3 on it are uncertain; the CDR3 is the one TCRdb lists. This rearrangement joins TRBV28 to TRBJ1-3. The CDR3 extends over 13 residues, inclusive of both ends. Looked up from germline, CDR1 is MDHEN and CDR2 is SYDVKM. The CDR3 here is CASSRTPLRPEGA.

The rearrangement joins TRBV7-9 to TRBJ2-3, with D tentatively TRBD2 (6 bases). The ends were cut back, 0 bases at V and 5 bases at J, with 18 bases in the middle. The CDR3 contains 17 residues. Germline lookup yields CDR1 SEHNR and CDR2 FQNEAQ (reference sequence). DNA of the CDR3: TGTGCCAGCAGCTTAGCCATTCTCGGGGGAGTAGGAGATACGCAGTATTTT. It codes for CASSLAILGGVGDTQYF.

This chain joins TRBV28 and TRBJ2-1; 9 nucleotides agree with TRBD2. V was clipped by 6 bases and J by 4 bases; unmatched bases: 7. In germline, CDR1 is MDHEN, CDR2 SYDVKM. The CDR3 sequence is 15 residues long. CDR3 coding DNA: TGTGCCAGCAGAAAGGGCGGGGGGGCTTACAATGAGCAGTTCTTC. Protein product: CASRKGGGAYNEQFF.

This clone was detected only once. In nucleotides, the CDR3 is TGTGCCAGCAGCTCCTCGGACAGATCCTACGAGCAGTACTTC. This encodes CASSSSDRSYEQYF. V usage is TRBV5-6 and J usage is TRBJ2-7; D might be TRBD1 (6 bases). V lost 3 bases and J lost 1, with 11 bases in between. The germline V gene encodes CDR1 SGHDT and CDR2 YYEEEE. CDR3 size: 14 residues.

Here the CDR3 reads CASSVVEEAAYGYTF. The CDR3 nucleotides are TGTGCCAGCAGCGTAGTTGAGGAGGCGGCCTATGGCTACACCTTC. The rearrangement joins TRBV9 to TRBJ1-2; D ambiguous. Germline V gives CDR1 SGDLS, CDR2 YYNGEE. The CDR3 runs to 15 residues. V was cut by 0 bases and J by 4 bases, with 13 bases left in between.

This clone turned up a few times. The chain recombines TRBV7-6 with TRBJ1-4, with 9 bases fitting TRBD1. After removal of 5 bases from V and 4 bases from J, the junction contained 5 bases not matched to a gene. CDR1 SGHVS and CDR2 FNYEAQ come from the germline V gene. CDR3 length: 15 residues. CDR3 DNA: TGTGCCAGCAGCATCAACAGGGGGCGTAATGAAAAACTGTTTTTT. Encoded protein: CASSINRGRNEKLFF.

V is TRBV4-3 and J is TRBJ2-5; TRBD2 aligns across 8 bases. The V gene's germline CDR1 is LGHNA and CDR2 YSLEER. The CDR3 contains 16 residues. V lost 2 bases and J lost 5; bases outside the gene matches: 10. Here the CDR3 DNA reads TGCGCCAGCAGCCAATTTCGAGCGGGGGCCGCCGAGACCCAGTACTTC. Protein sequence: CASSQFRAGAAETQYF.

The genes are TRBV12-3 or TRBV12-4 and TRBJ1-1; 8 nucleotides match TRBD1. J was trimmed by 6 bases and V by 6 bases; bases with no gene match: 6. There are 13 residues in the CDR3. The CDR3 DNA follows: TGTGCCAGCAGCCGATACAGGGGGGCTGAAGCTTTCTTT. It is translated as CASSRYRGAEAFF.

The CDR3 region has the DNA TGTGCCAGCAGCTTACAGGGGGGAAACACCATATATTTT. Its protein product is CASSLQGGNTIYF. This chain links TRBV5-4 with TRBJ1-3; TRBD1 aligns across 7 bases. This CDR3 comprises 13 residues. V was pared by 2 bases and J by 4 bases, with 0 bases of the junction left unmatched. Germline V gene sequence: CDR1 SGHNT, CDR2 YYREEE (reference sequence). Supplemented by reference TRBV5-4 and TRBJ1-3, the full variable domain reads ETGVTQSPTHLIKTRGQQVTLRCSSQSGHNTVSWYQQALGQGPQFIFQYYREEENGRGNFPPRFSGLQFPNYSSELNVNALELDDSALYLCASSLQGGNTIYFGEGSWLTVV.

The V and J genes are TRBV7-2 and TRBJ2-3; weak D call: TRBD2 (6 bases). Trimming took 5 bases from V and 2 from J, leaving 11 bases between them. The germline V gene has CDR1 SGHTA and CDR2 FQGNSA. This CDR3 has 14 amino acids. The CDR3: CASSRGLVTDTQYF. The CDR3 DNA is TGTGCCAGCAGCCGGGGACTGGTCACAGATACGCAGTATTTT.

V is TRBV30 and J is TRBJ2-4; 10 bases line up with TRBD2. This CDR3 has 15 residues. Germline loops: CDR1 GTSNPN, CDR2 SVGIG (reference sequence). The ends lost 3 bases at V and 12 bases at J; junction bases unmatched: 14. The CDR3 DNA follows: TGTGCCTGGAGAGAGCTAGCGGGAGCTCTGGTTGGTCAGTACTTC. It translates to CAWRELAGALVGQYF.

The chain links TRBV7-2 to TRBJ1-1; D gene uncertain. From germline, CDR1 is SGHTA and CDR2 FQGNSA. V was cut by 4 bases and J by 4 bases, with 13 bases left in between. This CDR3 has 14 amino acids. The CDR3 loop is CASSSAPRVTEAFF. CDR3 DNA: TGTGCCAGCAGCTCTGCACCCCGGGTCACTGAAGCTTTCTTT.

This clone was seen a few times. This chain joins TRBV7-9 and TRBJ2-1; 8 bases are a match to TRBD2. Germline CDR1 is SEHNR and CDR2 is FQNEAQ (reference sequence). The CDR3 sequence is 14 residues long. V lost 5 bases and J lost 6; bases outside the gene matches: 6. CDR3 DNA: TGTGCCAGCAGCGAGGGACTAGGAACCAATGAGCAGTTCTTC. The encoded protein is CASSEGLGTNEQFF. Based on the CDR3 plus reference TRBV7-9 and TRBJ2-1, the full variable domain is DTGVSQNPRHKITKRGQNVTFRCDPISEHNRLYWYRQTLGQGPEFLTYFQNEAQLEKSRLLSDRFSAERPKGSFSTLEIQRTEQGDSAMYLCASSEGLGTNEQFFGPGTRLTVL.

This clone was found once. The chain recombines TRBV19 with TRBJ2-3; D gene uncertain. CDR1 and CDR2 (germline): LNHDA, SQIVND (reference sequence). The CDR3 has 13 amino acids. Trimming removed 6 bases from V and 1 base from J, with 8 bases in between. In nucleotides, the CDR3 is TGTGCCAGTAGAGTCCCAGGCACAGATACGCAGTATTTT. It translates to CASRVPGTDTQYF.

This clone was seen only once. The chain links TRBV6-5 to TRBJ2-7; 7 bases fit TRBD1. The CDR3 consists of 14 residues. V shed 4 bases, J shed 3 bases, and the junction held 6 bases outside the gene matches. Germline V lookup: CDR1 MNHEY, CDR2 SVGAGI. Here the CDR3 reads CASSSGTEIYEQYF. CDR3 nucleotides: TGTGCCAGCAGTTCCGGGACAGAAATCTACGAGCAGTACTTC.

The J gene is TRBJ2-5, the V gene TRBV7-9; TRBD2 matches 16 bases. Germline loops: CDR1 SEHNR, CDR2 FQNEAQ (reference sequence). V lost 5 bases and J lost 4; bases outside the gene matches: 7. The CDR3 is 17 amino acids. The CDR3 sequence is CASSKGLAGGRLETQYF. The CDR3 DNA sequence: TGTGCCAGCAGCAAGGGACTAGCGGGAGGGCGCCTAGAGACCCAGTACTTC.

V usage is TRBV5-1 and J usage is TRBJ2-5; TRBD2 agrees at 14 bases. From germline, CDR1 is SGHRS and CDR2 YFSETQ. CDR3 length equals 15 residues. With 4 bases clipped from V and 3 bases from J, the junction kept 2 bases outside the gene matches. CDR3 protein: CASSRGLAGEETQYF. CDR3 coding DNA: TGCGCCAGCAGCCGGGGACTAGCGGGAGAAGAGACCCAGTACTTC.

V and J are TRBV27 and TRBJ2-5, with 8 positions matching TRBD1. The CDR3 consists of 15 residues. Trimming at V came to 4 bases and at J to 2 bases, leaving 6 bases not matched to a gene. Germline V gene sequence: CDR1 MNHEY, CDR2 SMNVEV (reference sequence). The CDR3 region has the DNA TGTGCCAGCAGTTCGCAGGGGGCCTCACAAGAGACCCAGTACTTC. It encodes CASSSQGASQETQYF.

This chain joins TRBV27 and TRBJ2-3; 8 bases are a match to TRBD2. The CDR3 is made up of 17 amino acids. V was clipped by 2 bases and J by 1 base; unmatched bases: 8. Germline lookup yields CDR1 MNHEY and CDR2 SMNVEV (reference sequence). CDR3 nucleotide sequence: TGTGCCAGCAGTTTACCCTGGTCGCGGGGGGGCACAGATACGCAGTATTTT. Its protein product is CASSLPWSRGGTDTQYF.